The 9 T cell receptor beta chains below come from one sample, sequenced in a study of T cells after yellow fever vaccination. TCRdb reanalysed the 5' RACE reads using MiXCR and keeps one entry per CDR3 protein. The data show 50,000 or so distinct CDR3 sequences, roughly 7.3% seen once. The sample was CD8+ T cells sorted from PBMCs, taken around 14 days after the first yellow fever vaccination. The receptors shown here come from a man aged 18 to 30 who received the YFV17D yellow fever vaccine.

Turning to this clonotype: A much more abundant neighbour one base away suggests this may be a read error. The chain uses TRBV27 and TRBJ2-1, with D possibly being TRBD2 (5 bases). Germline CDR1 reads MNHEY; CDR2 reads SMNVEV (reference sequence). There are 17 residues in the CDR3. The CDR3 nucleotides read TGTCCCAGCAGTTTATCGATAACGGGGAGCTCCTACAATGAGCAGTTCTTC. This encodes CPSSLSITGSSYNEQFF.

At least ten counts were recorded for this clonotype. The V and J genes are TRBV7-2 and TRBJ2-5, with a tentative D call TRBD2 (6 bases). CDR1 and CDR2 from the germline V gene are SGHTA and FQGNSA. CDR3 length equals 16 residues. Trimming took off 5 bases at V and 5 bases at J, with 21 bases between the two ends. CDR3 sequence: CASSPYGDLGGETQYF. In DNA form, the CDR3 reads TGTGCCAGCAGCCCCTATGGGGACTTAGGAGGCGAGACCCAGTACTTC.

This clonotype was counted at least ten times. The CDR3 sequence: CASSQVPYKQGAGEKLFF. CDR3 nucleotides: TGCGCCAGCAGCCAAGTCCCTTATAAACAGGGGGCAGGGGAAAAACTGTTTTTT. The V gene is TRBV4-1, the J gene TRBJ1-4; 9 nucleotides align to TRBD1. With V trimmed by 1 base and J by 8 bases, 14 bases remained unmatched. Germline CDR1 MGHRA, CDR2 YSYEKL. The CDR3 contains 18 residues.

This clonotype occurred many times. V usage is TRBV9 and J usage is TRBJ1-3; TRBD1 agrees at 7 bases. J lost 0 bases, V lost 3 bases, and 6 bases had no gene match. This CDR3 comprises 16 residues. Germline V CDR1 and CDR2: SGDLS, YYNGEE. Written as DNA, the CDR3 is TGTGCCAGCAGCGGCGACAGGGACCACTCTGGAAACACCATATATTTT. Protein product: CASSGDRDHSGNTIYF. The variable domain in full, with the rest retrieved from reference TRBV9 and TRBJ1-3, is DSGVTQTPKHLITATGQRVTLRCSPRSGDLSVYWYQQSLDQGLQFLIQYYNGEERAKGNILERFSAQQFPDLHSELNLSSLELGDSALYFCASSGDRDHSGNTIYFGEGSWLTVV.

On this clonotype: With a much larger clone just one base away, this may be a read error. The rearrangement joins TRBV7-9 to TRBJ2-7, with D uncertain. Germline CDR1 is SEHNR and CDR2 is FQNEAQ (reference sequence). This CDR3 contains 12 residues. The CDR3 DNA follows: TGTGCCAGAAGCTTAACCAGGTCCGAGCAGTACTTC. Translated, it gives CARSLTRSEQYF.

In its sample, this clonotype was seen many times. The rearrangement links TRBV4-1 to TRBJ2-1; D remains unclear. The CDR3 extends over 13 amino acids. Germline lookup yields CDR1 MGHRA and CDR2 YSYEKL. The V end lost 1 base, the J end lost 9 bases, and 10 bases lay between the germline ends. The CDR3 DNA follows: TGCGCCAGCAGCCAAGGTCCCGATCCTGAGCAGTTCTTC. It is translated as CASSQGPDPEQFF.

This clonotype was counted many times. CDR3 nucleotide sequence: TGTGCCATCAGGGATCCGGGGGCCACAGATACGCAGTATTTT. Its protein product is CAIRDPGATDTQYF. The V gene is TRBV10-3, the J gene TRBJ2-3; D possibly uses TRBD1 or TRBD2 (6 bases each). V gave up 6 bases and J gave up 2 bases, with 12 bases separating them. The CDR3 totals 14 residues. The germline V gene encodes CDR1 ENHRY and CDR2 SYGVKD.

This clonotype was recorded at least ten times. The CDR3 loop reads CASSLTGLRGDEQFF. CDR3 nucleotide sequence: TGTGCCAGCAGCCTTACGGGACTCCGGGGGGATGAGCAGTTCTTC. This chain joins TRBV7-9 and TRBJ2-1; the match to TRBD2 covers 7 bases. The CDR3 has 15 amino acids. Per germline, CDR1 SEHNR and CDR2 FQNEAQ (reference sequence). After removal of 5 bases from V and 8 bases from J, the junction contained 12 bases not matched to a gene.

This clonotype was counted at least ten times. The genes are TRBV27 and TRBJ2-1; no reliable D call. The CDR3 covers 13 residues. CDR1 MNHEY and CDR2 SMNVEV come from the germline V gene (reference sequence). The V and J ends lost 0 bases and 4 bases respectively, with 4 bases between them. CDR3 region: CASSLSVYNEQFF. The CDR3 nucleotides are TGTGCCAGCAGTTTATCAGTGTACAATGAGCAGTTCTTC.